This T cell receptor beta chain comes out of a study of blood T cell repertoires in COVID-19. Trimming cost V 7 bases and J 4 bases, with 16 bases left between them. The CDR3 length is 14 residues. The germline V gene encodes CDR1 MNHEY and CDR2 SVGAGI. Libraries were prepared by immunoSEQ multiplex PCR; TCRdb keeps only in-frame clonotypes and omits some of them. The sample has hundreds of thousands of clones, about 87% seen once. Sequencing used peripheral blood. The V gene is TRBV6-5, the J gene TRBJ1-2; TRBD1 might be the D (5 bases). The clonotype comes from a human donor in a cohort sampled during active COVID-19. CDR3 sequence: CASTNADGGYGYTF. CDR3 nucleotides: TGTGCCAGCACCAACGCAGACGGGGGCTATGGCTACACCTTC.